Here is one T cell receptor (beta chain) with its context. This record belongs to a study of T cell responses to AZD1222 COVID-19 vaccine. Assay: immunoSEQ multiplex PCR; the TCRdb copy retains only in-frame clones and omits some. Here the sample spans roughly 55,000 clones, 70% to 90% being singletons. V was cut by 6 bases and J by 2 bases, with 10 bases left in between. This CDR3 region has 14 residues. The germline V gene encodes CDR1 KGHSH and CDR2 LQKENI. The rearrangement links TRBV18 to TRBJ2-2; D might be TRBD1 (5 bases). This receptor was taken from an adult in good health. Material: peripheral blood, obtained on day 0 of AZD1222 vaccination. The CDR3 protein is CASSVTDNTGELFF. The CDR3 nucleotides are TGTGCCAGCTCGGTGACAGACAACACCGGGGAGCTGTTTTTT.